The TCR beta chain under discussion was sequenced for a study of OX40 agonist ivuxolimab in advanced cancers. The germline V gene has CDR1 GTSNPN and CDR2 SVGIG (reference sequence). With V trimmed by 8 bases and J by 0 bases, 7 bases remained unmatched. The CDR3 runs 14 residues. Clones were read by immunoSEQ multiplex PCR, and TCRdb kept only the in-frame ones, dropping some. Counted here are about 68,000 clones, around 86% occurring once; the ten biggest clones make up approximately 2%. This clonotype was obtained from an adult with an advanced solid tumor such as melanoma, head and neck, liver or kidney cancer. The material sequenced was CD4+ or CD8+ T cells sorted from blood, taken in a trial of the OX40 agonist ivuxolimab. The chain uses TRBV30 and TRBJ2-5; 9 nucleotides match TRBD2. CDR3 loop: CARGAGGNQETQYF. The CDR3 DNA reads TGTGCCCGAGGGGCGGGAGGGAACCAAGAGACCCAGTACTTC.